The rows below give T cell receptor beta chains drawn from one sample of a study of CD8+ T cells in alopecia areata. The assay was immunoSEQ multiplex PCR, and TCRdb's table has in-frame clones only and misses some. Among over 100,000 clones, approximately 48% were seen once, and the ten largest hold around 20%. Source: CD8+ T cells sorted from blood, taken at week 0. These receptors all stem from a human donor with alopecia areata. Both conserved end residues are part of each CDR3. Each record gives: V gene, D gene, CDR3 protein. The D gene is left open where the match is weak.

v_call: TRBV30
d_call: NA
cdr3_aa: CAWSGPFTGEQYF

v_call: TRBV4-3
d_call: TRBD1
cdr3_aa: CASSQGTGDIYEQFF

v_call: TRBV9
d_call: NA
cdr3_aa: CASSVSRTGPIAYEQYF

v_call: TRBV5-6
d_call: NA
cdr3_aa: CASSLQGPTGYTF

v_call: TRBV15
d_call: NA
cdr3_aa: CATSSASVVQYF

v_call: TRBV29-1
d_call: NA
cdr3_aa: CSAVGSTTNYGYTF

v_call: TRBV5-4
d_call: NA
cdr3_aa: CASSSGRGPPNTEAFF

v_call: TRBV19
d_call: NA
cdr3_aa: CASTSPDEKGNEQFF

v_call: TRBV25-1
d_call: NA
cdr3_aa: CASSDSTLNTGELFF

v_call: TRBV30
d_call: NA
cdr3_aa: CAYGVVNDEAFF

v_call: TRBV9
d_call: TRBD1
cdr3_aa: CASSVPKGQGSGNSPLHF

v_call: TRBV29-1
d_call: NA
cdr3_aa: CSVERTDSYEQYF

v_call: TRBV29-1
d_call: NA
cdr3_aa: CSVDHRRGGYTF

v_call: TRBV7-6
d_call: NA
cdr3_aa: CASSLVGSNTGELFF

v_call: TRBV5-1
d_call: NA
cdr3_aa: CASRPQGITEAFF

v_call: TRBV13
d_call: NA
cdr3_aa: CASSLGPVVGANVLTF

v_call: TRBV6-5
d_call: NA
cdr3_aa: CASWRSHTYEQYF

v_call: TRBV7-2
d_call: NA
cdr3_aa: CASSPGPTNTGELFF

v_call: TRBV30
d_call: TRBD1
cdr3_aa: CAWSVLPGQGPYNEQFF

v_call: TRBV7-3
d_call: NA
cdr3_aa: CASSSPGRSGNEQFF

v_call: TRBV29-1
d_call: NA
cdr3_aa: CSAVGYRDTGELFF

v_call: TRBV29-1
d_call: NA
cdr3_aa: CSGGYQETQYF

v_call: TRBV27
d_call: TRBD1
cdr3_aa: CASSLSPTGGDNQPQHF

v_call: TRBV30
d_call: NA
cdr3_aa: CAWGDSGNTIYF

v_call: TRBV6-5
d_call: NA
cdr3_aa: CASGPRGEQFF

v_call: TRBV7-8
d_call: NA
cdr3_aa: CATVHADTQYF

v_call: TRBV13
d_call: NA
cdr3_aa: CASSLVSNSYEQYF

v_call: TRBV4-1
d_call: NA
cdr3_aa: CASSQEGAGSTDTQYF

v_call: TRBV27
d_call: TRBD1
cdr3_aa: CASSSTGWETQYF

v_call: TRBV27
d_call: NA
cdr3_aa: CASSSHLQDYGYTF

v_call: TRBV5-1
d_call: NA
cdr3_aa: CASSLVRNHEQYF

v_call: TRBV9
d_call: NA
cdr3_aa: CASSVGTAYEQYF

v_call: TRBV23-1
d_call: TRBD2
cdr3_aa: CASKGSTSGCTDTQYF

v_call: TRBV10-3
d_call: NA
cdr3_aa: CAISEVGGQDTQYF

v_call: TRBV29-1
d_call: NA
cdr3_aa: CSVLPAGAGTEAFF

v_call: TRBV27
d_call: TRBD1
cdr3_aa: CASSSRTGGRNTEAFF

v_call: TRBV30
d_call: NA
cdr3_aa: CAWSDGWNEQFF

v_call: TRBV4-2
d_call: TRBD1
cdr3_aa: CASSLGQENQPQHF

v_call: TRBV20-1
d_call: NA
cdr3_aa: CSARGFYGYTF

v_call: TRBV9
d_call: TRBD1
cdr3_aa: CASSAWTGVNEQFF

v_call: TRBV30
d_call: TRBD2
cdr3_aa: CAWAPGTSGGTDTQYF

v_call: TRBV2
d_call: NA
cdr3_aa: CASSYSYNEQFF

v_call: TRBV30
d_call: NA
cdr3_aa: CAWSVPGRDNYGYTF

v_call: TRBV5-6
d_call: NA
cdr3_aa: CASSPQGGELFF

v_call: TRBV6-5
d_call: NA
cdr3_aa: CASSSADTQYF

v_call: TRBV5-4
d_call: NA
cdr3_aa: CASSFKGSNTGELFF

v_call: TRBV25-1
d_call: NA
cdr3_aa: CASSVGDEQYF

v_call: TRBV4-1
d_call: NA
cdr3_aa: CASSQGRGDYGYTF

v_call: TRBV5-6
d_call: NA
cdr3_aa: CASSWGVFSGANVLTF

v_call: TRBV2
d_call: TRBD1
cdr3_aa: CASSLRTGGHEQFF

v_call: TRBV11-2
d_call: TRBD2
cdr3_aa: CASSTSGGANTGELFF

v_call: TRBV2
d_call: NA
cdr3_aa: CASSDFSSYNEQFF

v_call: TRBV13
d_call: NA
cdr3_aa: CASSFFQVGNTEAFF

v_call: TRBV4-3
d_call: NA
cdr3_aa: CASSQVRGYEQYF

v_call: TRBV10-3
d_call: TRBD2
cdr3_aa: CAISEFGGEYEQFF

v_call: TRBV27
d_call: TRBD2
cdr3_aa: CATKRAGDTYEQYF

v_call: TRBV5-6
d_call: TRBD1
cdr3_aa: CASSFGTGVGETQYF

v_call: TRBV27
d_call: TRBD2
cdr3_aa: CASSSSGGPIYNEQFF